Below are 30 T cell receptor beta chains sequenced from a single sample in a study of cytomegalovirus exposure and HLA in healthy donors. Researchers ran the PCR with 60 Vbeta and 13 Jbeta primers. Measured with immunoSEQ multiplex PCR; TCRdb has only the in-frame clones, and not every one. Of some 87,000 clones listed, 78% are singletons. Sequencing was done on a sample of PBMCs. The receptors were sampled from a man between 18 and 35 years old in good health and CMV-seropositive.

The chain carries TRBV4-1 and TRBJ2-5, with D tentatively TRBD1 (6 bases). Germline V gene lookup returns CDR1 MGHRA and CDR2 YSYEKL. CDR3 size: 19 residues. Trimming cost V 0 bases and J 1 base, with 21 bases left between them. For the CDR3, the DNA is TGCGCCAGCAGCCAAGACGGGACACGAAGAATACTGGGCCAAGAGACCCAGTACTTC. This translates into CASSQDGTRRILGQETQYF.

This clone was picked up one time. The chain links TRBV25-1 to TRBJ1-4; unclear D gene. Germline loops: CDR1 MGHDK, CDR2 SYGVNS. The V end lost 4 bases, the J end lost 7 bases, and 16 bases lay between the germline ends. The CDR3 totals 15 residues. This chain's CDR3 is CASSGHRGFSEKLFF. In DNA form, the CDR3 reads TGTGCCAGCAGTGGCCACAGAGGGTTCTCTGAAAAACTGTTTTTT.

The chain is built from TRBV28 and TRBJ1-1; D unclear. Germline V gene data show CDR1 as MDHEN and CDR2 as SYDVKM. V shed 2 bases and J shed 2 bases, with 9 bases lying between them. The CDR3 runs to 14 residues. The CDR3 nucleotides read TGTGCCAGCAGTTTAGGCGGCGTAAACACTGAAGCTTTCTTT. Residues: CASSLGGVNTEAFF. The whole variable domain, filled in from reference TRBV28 and TRBJ1-1, reads DVKVTQSSRYLVKRTGEKVFLECVQDMDHENMFWYRQDPGLGLRLIYFSYDVKMKEKGDIPEGYSVSREKKERFSLILESASTNQTSMYLCASSLGGVNTEAFFGQGTRLTVV.

The chain joins TRBV7-9 to TRBJ1-4; D unclear. The V gene lost 0 bases and the J gene lost 4 bases, with 6 bases spanning the gap. From germline, CDR1 is SEHNR and CDR2 FQNEAQ (reference sequence). The CDR3 is made up of 14 amino acids. The CDR3 DNA is TGTGCCAGCAGCTTAGCAGTCAGTAATGAAAAACTGTTTTTT. As protein: CASSLAVSNEKLFF.

The V and J genes are TRBV29-1 and TRBJ1-2; D is unresolved. The germline CDR1 and CDR2 sequences are SQVTM and ANQGSEA. Trimming removed 4 bases at V and 3 bases at J, with 9 bases between. CDR3 size: 12 residues. CDR3 sequence: CSVVVDYYGYTF. CDR3 nucleotide sequence: TGCAGCGTTGTCGTGGACTACTATGGCTACACCTTC.

This clone was detected a few times. The chain has TRBV6-6 and TRBJ1-1, with 7 bases lining up with TRBD1. Germline V lookup: CDR1 MNHNY, CDR2 SVGAGI (reference sequence). V was pared by 1 base and J by 6 bases, with 5 bases of the junction left unmatched. The CDR3 length is 14 residues. DNA for the CDR3: TGTGCCAGCAGTTACTTCGGACAGGAGGCTGAAGCTTTCTTT. Its translation: CASSYFGQEAEAFF.

This clone was counted between two and nine times. The rearrangement joins TRBV7-9 to TRBJ2-3; unclear D gene. This CDR3 comprises 12 residues. Germline CDR1 and CDR2: SEHNR and FQNEAQ (reference sequence). V was cut by 2 bases and J by 3 bases, with 3 bases left in between. The CDR3 DNA sequence: TGTGCCAGCAGCTTATTAACAGATACGCAGTATTTT. Protein: CASSLLTDTQYF.

This sequence joins TRBV4-1 and TRBJ2-2; a possible D gene is TRBD1 (6 bases). The germline V and J ends were trimmed by 4 bases and 2 bases, with 11 bases remaining between them. Germline CDR1 and CDR2: MGHRA and YSYEKL. The CDR3 has 15 amino acids. The CDR3 region has the DNA TGCGCCAGCAGCCGGACAGAACTAAACACCGGGGAGCTGTTTTTT. Protein sequence: CASSRTELNTGELFF.

This clone was seen a single time. The V and J genes are TRBV10-2 and TRBJ2-1; TRBD2 agrees at 9 bases. CDR1 and CDR2 (germline): WSHSY, SAAADI. V was clipped by 1 base and J by 3 bases; unmatched bases: 7. The CDR3 is made up of 17 amino acids. CDR3 region: CASSEWWLAGLYNEQFF. The DNA for the CDR3 is TGCGCCAGCAGTGAGTGGTGGCTAGCGGGGCTCTACAATGAGCAGTTCTTC.

This clone was counted only a few times. The chain recombines TRBV5-1 with TRBJ1-3; no reliable D call. Germline V gives CDR1 SGHRS, CDR2 YFSETQ. Trimming took 4 bases from V and 8 from J, leaving 10 bases between them. The CDR3 runs 12 residues. The CDR3 sequence is CASSEDEDTIYF. As DNA, the CDR3 is TGCGCCAGCAGCGAAGACGAGGACACCATATATTTT.

V usage is TRBV7-9 and J usage is TRBJ1-4, with D hard to call. This CDR3 region has 15 residues. V lost 0 bases, J lost 4 bases, and 9 bases lay in between. Germline CDR1 SEHNR, CDR2 FQNEAQ (reference sequence). The CDR3: CASSLAPGINEKLFF. CDR3 DNA sequence: TGTGCCAGCAGCTTAGCCCCAGGCATTAATGAAAAACTGTTTTTT.

J is TRBJ2-1 and V is TRBV7-2, with TRBD2 matching over 12 bases. The CDR3 spans 16 residues. V lost 5 bases to trimming and J lost 7 bases; unmatched junction nucleotides: 9. Germline assignment: CDR1 SGHTA and CDR2 FQGNSA. CDR3 sequence reads: CASSPRLAGVLNEQFF. CDR3 bases: TGTGCCAGCAGCCCCCGACTAGCGGGAGTCTTAAATGAGCAGTTCTTC.

The chain joins TRBV7-2 to TRBJ2-1, with TRBD1 identical over 9 bases. Per germline, CDR1 SGHTA and CDR2 FQGNSA. This CDR3 region has 13 residues. Germline trimming cut 8 bases from V and 12 bases from J; bases unmatched to any gene: 11. In DNA form, the CDR3 reads TGTGCCAGCGGAAAACAGGGGGCGAGTTCGCAGTTCTTC. Its translation: CASGKQGASSQFF.

The chain has TRBV5-6 and TRBJ2-7; 10 nucleotides match TRBD2. Germline V lookup: CDR1 SGHDT, CDR2 YYEEEE. With 4 bases clipped from V and 4 bases from J, the junction kept 8 bases outside the gene matches. This CDR3 comprises 15 residues. For the CDR3, the DNA is TGTGCCAGCAGCCCTGCTGGACTAGCGGTTTACGAGCAGTACTTC. It yields the protein CASSPAGLAVYEQYF.

J is TRBJ1-5 and V is TRBV28; 7 bases are a match to TRBD1. The CDR3 length is 16 residues. Germline CDR1 is MDHEN and CDR2 is SYDVKM. Losses at the gene ends were 5 bases for V and 2 bases for J; bases not matched to a gene: 9. The CDR3 nucleotides are TGTGCCAGCAGTCCCGTCGTTAGGGGGCGCAATCAGCCCCAGCATTTT. Translated, it gives CASSPVVRGRNQPQHF.

V is TRBV11-2 and J is TRBJ1-1, with TRBD1 identical over 8 bases. CDR3 size: 16 residues. After removal of 5 bases from V and 1 base from J, the junction contained 9 bases not matched to a gene. Per the germline V gene, CDR1 is SGHAT and CDR2 is FQNNGV. In DNA, the CDR3 is TGTGCCAGCAGCCGGGACAGGCCAGCAGGGAACACTGAAGCTTTCTTT. Translation: CASSRDRPAGNTEAFF.

The rearrangement uses TRBV7-9 and TRBJ1-2; a possible D gene is TRBD1 (5 bases). Germline lookup yields CDR1 SEHNR and CDR2 FQNEAQ (reference sequence). CDR3 length: 15 amino acids. The V end lost 1 base, the J end lost 2 bases, and 11 bases lay between the germline ends. CDR3 bases: TGTGCCAGCAGCTTAGTTGACAGAAGAAACTATGGCTACACCTTC. The encoded protein is CASSLVDRRNYGYTF.

The V and J genes are TRBV11-3 and TRBJ2-2; D is possibly TRBD1 (6 bases). With 8 bases removed from V and 0 bases from J, the gap between germline ends came to 10 bases. The CDR3 consists of 14 residues. The germline CDR1 and CDR2 sequences are SGHNT and YENEEA. The CDR3 DNA reads as TGTGCCAGCCGACAGGATTCGAACACCGGGGAGCTGTTTTTT. This encodes CASRQDSNTGELFF. Full variable domain (missing parts from reference TRBV11-3 and TRBJ2-2): EAGVVQSPRYKIIEKKQPVAFWCNPISGHNTLYWYLQNLGQGPELLIRYENEEAVDDSQLPKDRFSAERLKGVDSTLKIQPAELGDSAVYLCASRQDSNTGELFFGEGSRLTVL.

The chain uses TRBV10-3 and TRBJ2-1; a weak D match, TRBD1 (5 bases). The germline gives CDR1 ENHRY, CDR2 SYGVKD. V was shortened by 6 bases and J by 4 bases, with 13 bases between the two germline ends. The CDR3 is 14 amino acids. CDR3 bases: TGTGCCATCAGAACAGGAACAATTTACAATGAGCAGTTCTTC. Protein: CAIRTGTIYNEQFF.

The V call is TRBV7-8, the J call TRBJ1-5; D is unclear. V was cut by 0 bases and J by 7 bases, with 10 bases left in between. The CDR3 consists of 14 residues. Germline CDR1 reads SGHVS; CDR2 reads FQNEAQ. CDR3 DNA: TGTGCCAGCAGCTTAGCTCGGGTTTTACAGCCCCAGCATTTT. This sequence encodes CASSLARVLQPQHF.

The count of this clone is one. This same CDR3 is encoded by further DNA sequences in the sample. The chain has TRBV27 and TRBJ2-7; possibly TRBD1 for D (5 bases). V was clipped by 6 bases and J by 4 bases, with 7 bases between them. The germline V gene has CDR1 MNHEY and CDR2 SMNVEV (reference sequence). This CDR3 contains 11 residues. This CDR3 reads CASSSGYEQYF. The CDR3 DNA reads as TGTGCCAGCAGCTCAGGGTACGAGCAGTACTTC.

V usage is TRBV7-9 and J usage is TRBJ2-7; the D gene is possibly TRBD2 (5 bases). With 5 bases removed from V and 2 bases from J, the gap between germline ends came to 10 bases. The CDR3 is 13 amino acids. The germline gives CDR1 SEHNR, CDR2 FQNEAQ (reference sequence). CDR3 sequence: CASSPPGTYEQYF. Written as DNA, the CDR3 is TGTGCCAGCAGCCCCCCCGGGACCTACGAGCAGTACTTC.

The chain is built from TRBV7-2 and TRBJ2-1; 10 bases are shared with TRBD2. The CDR3 is 15 amino acids. Germline V gene sequence: CDR1 SGHTA, CDR2 FQGNSA. J gave up 3 bases and V 4 bases, and 3 bases lay outside the gene matches. CDR3 loop: CASSWGLAFYNEQFF. As DNA, the CDR3 is TGTGCCAGCAGCTGGGGACTAGCGTTCTACAATGAGCAGTTCTTC.

The rearrangement joins TRBV5-1 to TRBJ1-4; 9 bases map to TRBD1. The J segment lost 12 bases and the V segment lost 4 bases, leaving 10 bases of the junction unmatched. Germline assignment: CDR1 SGHRS and CDR2 YFSETQ. The CDR3 extends over 14 amino acids. CDR3 sequence: CASSKDRGLRELFF. The CDR3 DNA reads TGCGCCAGCAGCAAGGACAGGGGCTTGCGGGAACTGTTTTTT.

The chain links TRBV5-4 to TRBJ1-5; D is unclear. This CDR3 contains 14 residues. Germline lookup yields CDR1 SGHNT and CDR2 YYREEE (reference sequence). The V gene lost 4 bases and the J gene lost 4 bases, with 12 bases spanning the gap. The CDR3 DNA is TGTGCCAGCAGCAAGGAGGGAGAAAATCAGCCCCAGCATTTT. Translated: CASSKEGENQPQHF. Filled out from reference TRBV5-4 and TRBJ1-5, the complete variable domain reads ETGVTQSPTHLIKTRGQQVTLRCSSQSGHNTVSWYQQALGQGPQFIFQYYREEENGRGNFPPRFSGLQFPNYSSELNVNALELDDSALYLCASSKEGENQPQHFGDGTRLSIL.

This chain links TRBV28 with TRBJ2-3, with D hard to call. V was trimmed by 6 bases and J by 11 bases, leaving 18 bases between them. This CDR3 region has 13 residues. Per germline, CDR1 MDHEN and CDR2 SYDVKM. The CDR3 DNA reads TGTGCCAGCAGCTTCCGTTCGGTTCCTATGCAGTATTTT. Its translation: CASSFRSVPMQYF. Full variable domain (outside the CDR3, taken from reference TRBV28 and TRBJ2-3): DVKVTQSSRYLVKRTGEKVFLECVQDMDHENMFWYRQDPGLGLRLIYFSYDVKMKEKGDIPEGYSVSREKKERFSLILESASTNQTSMYLCASSFRSVPMQYFGPGTRLTVL.

This chain links TRBV28 with TRBJ1-2, with a possible D match to TRBD1 (6 bases). The CDR3 consists of 15 residues. The germline gives CDR1 MDHEN, CDR2 SYDVKM. V shed 0 bases and J shed 5 bases, with 13 bases lying between them. The CDR3 is CASSLWAEGGYGYTF. The DNA for the CDR3 is TGTGCCAGCAGTTTATGGGCAGAAGGGGGTTATGGCTACACCTTC.

This rearrangement joins TRBV15 to TRBJ1-4, with D possibly TRBD1 on 6 matching bases. Germline CDR1 and CDR2: LNHNV and YYDKDF (reference sequence). V dropped 8 bases and J dropped 8 bases, with 18 bases sitting between them. This CDR3 contains 14 residues. The CDR3 DNA is TGTGCCACCCTGGGGGGGGGCTTGAGGGAAAAACTGTTTTTT. It codes for CATLGGGLREKLFF.

This sequence joins TRBV29-1 and TRBJ2-7, with 11 bases identical to TRBD2. There are 14 residues in the CDR3. Germline V lookup: CDR1 SQVTM, CDR2 ANQGSEA. After removal of 7 bases from V and 3 bases from J, the junction contained 8 bases not matched to a gene. The CDR3 bases are TGCAGCGCCGAACGTACTAGCGGGAGCTACGAGCAGTACTTC. Protein: CSAERTSGSYEQYF.

The sample holds one count of this clone. This chain connects TRBV9 to TRBJ2-2, with 7 bases lining up with TRBD1. V lost 3 bases to trimming and J lost 7 bases; unmatched junction nucleotides: 6. Germline V lookup: CDR1 SGDLS, CDR2 YYNGEE. The CDR3 covers 14 residues. The DNA of the CDR3 is TGTGCCAGCAGCGGACAGGGATTGCACGGGGAGCTGTTTTTT. It codes for CASSGQGLHGELFF.